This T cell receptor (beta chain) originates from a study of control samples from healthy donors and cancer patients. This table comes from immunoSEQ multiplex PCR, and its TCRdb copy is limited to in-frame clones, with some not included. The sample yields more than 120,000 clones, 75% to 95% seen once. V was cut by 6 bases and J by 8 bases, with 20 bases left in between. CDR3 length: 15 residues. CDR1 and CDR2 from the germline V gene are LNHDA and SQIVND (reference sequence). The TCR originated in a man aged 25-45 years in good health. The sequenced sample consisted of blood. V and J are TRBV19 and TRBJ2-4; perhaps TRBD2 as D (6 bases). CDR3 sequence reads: CASRSPGGSGDIQYF. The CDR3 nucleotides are TGTGCCAGTAGGAGCCCTGGGGGATCGGGGGACATTCAGTACTTC.